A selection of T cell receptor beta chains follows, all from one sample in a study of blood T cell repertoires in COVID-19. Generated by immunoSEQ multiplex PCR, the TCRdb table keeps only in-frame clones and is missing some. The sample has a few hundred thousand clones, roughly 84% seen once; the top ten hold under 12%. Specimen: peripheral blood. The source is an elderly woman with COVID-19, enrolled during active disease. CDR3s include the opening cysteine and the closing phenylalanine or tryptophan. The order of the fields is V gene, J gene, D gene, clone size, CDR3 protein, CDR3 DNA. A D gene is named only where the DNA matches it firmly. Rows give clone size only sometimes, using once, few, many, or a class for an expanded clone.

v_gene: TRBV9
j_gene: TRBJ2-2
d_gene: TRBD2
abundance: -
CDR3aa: CASSVGIGAGNTGELFF
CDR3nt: TGTGCCAGCAGCGTAGGCATAGGAGCGGGAAACACCGGGGAGCTGTTTTTT

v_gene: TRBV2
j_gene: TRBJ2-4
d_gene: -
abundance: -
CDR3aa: CASRSNIQYF
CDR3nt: TGTGCCAGCCGGTCAAACATTCAGTACTTC

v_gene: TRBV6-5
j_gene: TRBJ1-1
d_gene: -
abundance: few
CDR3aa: CASSSLTGNTEAFF
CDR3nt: TGTGCCAGCAGTTCATTGACAGGGAACACTGAAGCTTTCTTT

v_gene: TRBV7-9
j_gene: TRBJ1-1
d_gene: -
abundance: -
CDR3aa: CASSSGVGLTEAFF
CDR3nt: TGTGCCAGCAGCTCAGGGGTGGGCCTCACTGAAGCTTTCTTT

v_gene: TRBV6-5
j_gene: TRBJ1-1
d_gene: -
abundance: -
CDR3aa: CASSLYNSYTEAFF
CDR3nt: TGTGCCAGCAGTTTGTACAATTCGTACACTGAAGCTTTCTTT

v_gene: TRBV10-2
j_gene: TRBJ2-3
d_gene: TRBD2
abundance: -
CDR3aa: CASSPSGGAVDTQYF
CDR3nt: TGCGCCAGCAGTCCGAGCGGGGGGGCCGTAGATACGCAGTATTTT

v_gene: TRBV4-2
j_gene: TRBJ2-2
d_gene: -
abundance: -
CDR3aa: CASSQDARTGELFF
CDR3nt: TGTGCCAGCAGCCAAGATGCCAGGACCGGGGAGCTGTTTTTT

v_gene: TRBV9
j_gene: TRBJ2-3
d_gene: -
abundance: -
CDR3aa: CASSVASENTQYF
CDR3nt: TGTGCCAGCAGCGTAGCTTCAGAAAATACGCAGTATTTT

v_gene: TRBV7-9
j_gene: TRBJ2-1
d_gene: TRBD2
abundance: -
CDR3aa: CASSLGPLAGENEQFF
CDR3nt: TGTGCCAGCAGCTTAGGACCACTAGCGGGGGAGAATGAGCAGTTCTTC

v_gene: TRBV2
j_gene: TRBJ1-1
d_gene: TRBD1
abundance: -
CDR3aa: CASRGQGFSTEAFF
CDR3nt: TGTGCCAGCAGGGGACAGGGGTTTTCGACTGAAGCTTTCTTT

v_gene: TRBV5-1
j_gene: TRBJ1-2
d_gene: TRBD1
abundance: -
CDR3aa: CASSSGQGLGYTF
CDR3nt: TGCGCCAGCAGCTCAGGACAGGGATTGGGCTACACCTTC

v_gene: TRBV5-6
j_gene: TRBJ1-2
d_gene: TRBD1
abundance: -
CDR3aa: CASSLRDRPYGYTF
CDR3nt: TGTGCCAGCAGCTTGAGGGACAGGCCCTATGGCTACACCTTC

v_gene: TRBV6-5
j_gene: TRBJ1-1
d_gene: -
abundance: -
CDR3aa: CASSPLRADTEAFF
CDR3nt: TGTGCCAGCAGTCCACTACGCGCGGACACTGAAGCTTTCTTT

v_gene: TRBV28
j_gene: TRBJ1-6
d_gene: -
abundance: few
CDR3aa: CASSLVTGRMALHF
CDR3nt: TGTGCCAGCAGTTTAGTGACAGGCCGTATGGCCCTCCACTTT

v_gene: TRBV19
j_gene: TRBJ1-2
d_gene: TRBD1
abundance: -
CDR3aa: CASSGTGGDPSYGYTF
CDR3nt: TGTGCCAGTAGCGGGACAGGGGGCGATCCTTCCTATGGCTACACCTTC

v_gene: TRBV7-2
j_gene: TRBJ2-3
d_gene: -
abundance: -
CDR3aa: CASSSFSGISTDTQYF
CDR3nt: TGTGCCAGCAGCTCCTTCAGCGGTATCAGCACAGATACGCAGTATTTT

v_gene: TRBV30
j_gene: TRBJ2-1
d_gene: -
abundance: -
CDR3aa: CAWKGDLPYNEQFF
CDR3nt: TGTGCCTGGAAGGGGGACCTTCCCTACAATGAGCAGTTCTTC

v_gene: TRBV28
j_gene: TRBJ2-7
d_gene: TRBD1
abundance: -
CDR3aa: CASSWTGRYEQYF
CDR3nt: TGTGCCAGCAGTTGGACAGGGAGGTACGAGCAGTACTTC

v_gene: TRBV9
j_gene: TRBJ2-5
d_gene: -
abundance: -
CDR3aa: CASSVAGGAGETQYF
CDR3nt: TGTGCCAGCAGCGTAGCTGGGGGGGCCGGGGAGACCCAGTACTTC

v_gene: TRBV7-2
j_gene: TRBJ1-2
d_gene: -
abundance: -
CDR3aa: CASSLALGAVGGYTF
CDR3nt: TGTGCCAGCAGCTTAGCGCTGGGGGCAGTAGGTGGCTACACCTTC

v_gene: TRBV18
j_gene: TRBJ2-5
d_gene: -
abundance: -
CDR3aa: CASSGNGGPGSYQETQYF
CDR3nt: TGTGCCAGCTCAGGAAACGGGGGGCCGGGGTCGTACCAAGAGACCCAGTACTTC

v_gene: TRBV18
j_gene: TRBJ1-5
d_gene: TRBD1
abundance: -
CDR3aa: CASSLDRDQPQHF
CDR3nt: TGTGCCAGCTCACTCGACAGGGATCAGCCCCAGCATTTT

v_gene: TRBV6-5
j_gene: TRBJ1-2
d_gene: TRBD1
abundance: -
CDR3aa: CASYDRAGGYTF
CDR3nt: TGTGCCAGCTACGACAGGGCCGGAGGCTACACCTTC

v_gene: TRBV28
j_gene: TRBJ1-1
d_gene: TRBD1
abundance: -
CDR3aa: CASTRQGARQKAFF
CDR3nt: TGTGCCAGCACCCGACAGGGGGCGCGTCAGAAAGCTTTCTTT

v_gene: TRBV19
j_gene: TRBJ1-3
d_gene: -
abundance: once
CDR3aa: CATQTAGNTIYF
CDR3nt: TGTGCCACCCAGACTGCTGGAAACACCATATATTTT

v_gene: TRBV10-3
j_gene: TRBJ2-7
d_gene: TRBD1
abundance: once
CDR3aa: CAITAGTDSYEQYF
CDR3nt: TGTGCCATCACCGCCGGGACAGATTCCTACGAGCAGTACTTC

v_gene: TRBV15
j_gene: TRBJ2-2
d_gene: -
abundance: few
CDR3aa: CATSAQGGSNTGELFF
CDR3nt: TGTGCCACCAGCGCCCAGGGGGGTTCGAACACCGGGGAGCTGTTTTTT

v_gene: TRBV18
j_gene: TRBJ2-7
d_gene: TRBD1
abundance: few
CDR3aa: CASGEQGAYSEQYF
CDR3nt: TGTGCCAGCGGGGAACAGGGGGCTTACTCCGAGCAGTACTTC

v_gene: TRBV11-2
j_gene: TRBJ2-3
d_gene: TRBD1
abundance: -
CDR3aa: CASSLDGTATQYF
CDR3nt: TGTGCCAGCAGCTTAGATGGGACAGCTACGCAGTATTTT

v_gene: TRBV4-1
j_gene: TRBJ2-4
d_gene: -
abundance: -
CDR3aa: CASSRRNRDDKNIQYF
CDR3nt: TGCGCCAGCAGCCGGAGAAATCGGGATGACAAAAACATTCAGTACTTC

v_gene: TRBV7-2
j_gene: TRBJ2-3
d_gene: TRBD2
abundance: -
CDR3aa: CASSPTSGGAAGDTQYF
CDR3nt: TGTGCCAGCAGTCCCACTAGCGGGGGCGCGGCGGGGGATACGCAGTATTTT

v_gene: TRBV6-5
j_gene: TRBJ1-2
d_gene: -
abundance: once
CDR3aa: CASSPREDYGYTF
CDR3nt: TGTGCCAGCAGCCCCCGGGAGGACTATGGCTACACCTTC

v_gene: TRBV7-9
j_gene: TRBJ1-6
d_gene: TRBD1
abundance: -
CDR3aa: CASSGRSGQGAGSPLHF
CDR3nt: TGTGCCAGCAGCGGCCGATCGGGACAGGGGGCTGGTTCACCCCTCCACTTT

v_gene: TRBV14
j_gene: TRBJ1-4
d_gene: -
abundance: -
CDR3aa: CASGTGLANEKLFF
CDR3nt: TGTGCCAGCGGCACAGGGCTAGCTAATGAAAAACTGTTTTTT

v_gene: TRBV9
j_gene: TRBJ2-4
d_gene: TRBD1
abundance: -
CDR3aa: CASSTGQGRDIQYF
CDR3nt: TGTGCCAGCAGCACAGGACAGGGTAGGGACATTCAGTACTTC

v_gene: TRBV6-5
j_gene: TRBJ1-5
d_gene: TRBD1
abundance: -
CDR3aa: CASRKTGGLNQPQHF
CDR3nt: TGTGCCAGCAGAAAAACAGGGGGCCTCAATCAGCCCCAGCATTTT

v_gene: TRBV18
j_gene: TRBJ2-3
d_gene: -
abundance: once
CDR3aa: CASSPPGAGDTQYF
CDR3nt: TGTGCCAGCTCACCACCGGGGGCCGGAGATACGCAGTATTTT

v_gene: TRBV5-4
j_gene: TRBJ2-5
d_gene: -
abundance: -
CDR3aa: CASSSGTNTRETQYF
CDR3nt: TGTGCCAGCAGCTCCGGGACAAATACCCGAGAGACCCAGTACTTC

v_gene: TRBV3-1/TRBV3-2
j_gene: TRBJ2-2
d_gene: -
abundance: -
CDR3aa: CASTPGGPLFF
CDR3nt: TGTGCCAGCACGCCCGGAGGGCCGCTGTTTTTT

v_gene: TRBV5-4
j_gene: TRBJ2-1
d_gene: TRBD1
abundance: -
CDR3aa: CASSLGDRVNEQFF
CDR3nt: TGTGCCAGCAGCTTGGGGGACAGGGTCAATGAGCAGTTCTTC

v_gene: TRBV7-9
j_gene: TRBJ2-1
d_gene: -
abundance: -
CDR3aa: CASSWANEQFF
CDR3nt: TGTGCCAGCAGCTGGGCGAATGAGCAGTTCTTC

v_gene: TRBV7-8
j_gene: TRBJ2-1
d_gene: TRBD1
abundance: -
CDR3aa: CASSLGPGTVNNEQFF
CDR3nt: TGTGCCAGCAGCTTAGGCCCCGGGACAGTAAACAATGAGCAGTTCTTC

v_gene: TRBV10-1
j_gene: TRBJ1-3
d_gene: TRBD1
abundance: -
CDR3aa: CASSAGTGSGNTIYF
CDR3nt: TGCGCCAGCAGTGCGGGGACAGGCTCTGGAAACACCATATATTTT

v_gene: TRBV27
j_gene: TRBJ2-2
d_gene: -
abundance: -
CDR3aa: CASRGLVTGELFF
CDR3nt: TGTGCCAGCAGAGGACTTGTCACCGGGGAGCTGTTTTTT

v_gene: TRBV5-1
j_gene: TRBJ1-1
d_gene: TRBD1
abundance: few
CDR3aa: CASSAGGRSTEAFF
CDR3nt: TGCGCCAGCAGCGCAGGGGGCCGGAGCACTGAAGCTTTCTTT

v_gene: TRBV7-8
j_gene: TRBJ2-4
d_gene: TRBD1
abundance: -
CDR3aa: CASGWTGAYNIQYF
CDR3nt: TGTGCCAGCGGTTGGACAGGGGCTTACAACATTCAGTACTTC

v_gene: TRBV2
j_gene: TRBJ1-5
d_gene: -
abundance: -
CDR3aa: CASRRTEDSNQPQHF
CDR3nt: TGTGCCAGCAGGCGGACTGAGGATAGCAATCAGCCCCAGCATTTT

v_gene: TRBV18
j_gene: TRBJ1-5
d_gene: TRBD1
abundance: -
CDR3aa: CASSRDSSNQPQHF
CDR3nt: TGTGCCAGCTCACGGGACAGTTCCAATCAGCCCCAGCATTTT

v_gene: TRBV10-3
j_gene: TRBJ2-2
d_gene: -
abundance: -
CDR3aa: CAISGAPNTGELFF
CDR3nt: TGTGCCATCAGTGGCGCCCCGAACACCGGGGAGCTGTTTTTT

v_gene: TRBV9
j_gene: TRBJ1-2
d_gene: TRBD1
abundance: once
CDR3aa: CASSPTQGVTGGYTF
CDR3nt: TGTGCCAGCAGCCCTACGCAGGGGGTCACGGGGGGCTACACCTTC

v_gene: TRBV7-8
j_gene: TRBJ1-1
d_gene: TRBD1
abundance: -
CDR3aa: CASTQGASDTEAFF
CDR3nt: TGTGCCAGCACCCAGGGGGCCAGCGACACTGAAGCTTTCTTT

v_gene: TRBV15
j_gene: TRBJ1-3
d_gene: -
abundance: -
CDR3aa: CATSRESTGIGNTIYF
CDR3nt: TGTGCCACCAGCAGAGAGTCCACAGGGATTGGAAACACCATATATTTT

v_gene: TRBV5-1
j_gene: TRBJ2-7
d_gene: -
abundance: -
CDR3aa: CASSLEPYEQYF
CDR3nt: TGCGCCAGCAGCTTGGAGCCCTACGAGCAGTACTTC

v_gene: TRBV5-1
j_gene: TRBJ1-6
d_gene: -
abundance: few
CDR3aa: CASSLVGSSYNSPLHF
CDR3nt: TGCGCCAGCAGCTTGGTGGGGAGCTCCTATAATTCACCCCTCCACTTT

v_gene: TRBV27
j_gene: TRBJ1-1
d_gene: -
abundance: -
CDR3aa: CASSLSWTVPTEAFF
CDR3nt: TGTGCCAGCAGTTTATCGTGGACAGTTCCCACTGAAGCTTTCTTT

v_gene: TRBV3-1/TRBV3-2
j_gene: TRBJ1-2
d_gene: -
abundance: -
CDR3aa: CASSPEVGATYGYTF
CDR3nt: TGTGCCAGCAGCCCCGAGGTAGGGGCGACATATGGCTACACCTTC

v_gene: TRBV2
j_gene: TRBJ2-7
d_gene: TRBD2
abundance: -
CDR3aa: CASSENLAGVEQYF
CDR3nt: TGTGCCAGCAGTGAAAACCTAGCGGGGGTTGAGCAGTACTTC

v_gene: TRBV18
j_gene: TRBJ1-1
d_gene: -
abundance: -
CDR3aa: CASSPPNAESEAFF
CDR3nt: TGTGCCAGCTCACCCCCCAACGCCGAGAGTGAAGCTTTCTTT

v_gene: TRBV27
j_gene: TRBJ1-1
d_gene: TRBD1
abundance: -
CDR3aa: CASRGTGGGNTEAFF
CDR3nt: TGTGCCAGCCGTGGGACAGGGGGTGGGAACACTGAAGCTTTCTTT

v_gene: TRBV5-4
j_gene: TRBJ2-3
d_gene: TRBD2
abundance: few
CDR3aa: CASSSSSGESTDTQYF
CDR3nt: TGTGCCAGCAGCTCGTCTAGCGGGGAAAGCACAGATACGCAGTATTTT